The rows below give T cell receptor beta chains drawn from one sample of a study of CD4 and CD8 cells across lung adenocarcinoma regions. TCRdb re-analysed the PCR reads in MiXCR, keeping a single row per CDR3 protein. The sample has tens of thousands of distinct CDR3 sequences; around half are singletons. The source material was CD8+ T cells from the center of a lung tumor. The receptors were gathered from a female donor with lung adenocarcinoma. The CD4 and CD8 labels of this study may be unreliable. The CDR3 runs from the conserved cysteine through the conserved F or W. Fields, in order: clone size, V gene, J gene, D gene, CDR3 protein, CDR3 DNA. D genes are given only for firm matches. Clone sizes are given selectively: once, few, many, or a class where the clone is expanded.

size: many; V: TRBV6-1; J: TRBJ2-2; D: -; CDR3: CASSEALLGGANTGELFF; DNA: TGTGCCAGCAGTGAAGCGCTTCTGGGGGGTGCTAACACCGGGGAGCTGTTTTTT
size: -; V: TRBV6-1; J: TRBJ2-2; D: TRBD2; CDR3: CASSFPGTTLTGELFF; DNA: TGTGCCAGCAGCTTCCCCGGGACTACTCTCACCGGGGAGCTGTTTTTT
size: few; V: TRBV10-3; J: TRBJ2-4; D: TRBD2; CDR3: CAISEGAGGEDTQYF; DNA: TGTGCCATCAGTGAGGGGGCGGGAGGGGAAGACACGCAGTATTTC
size: -; V: TRBV27; J: TRBJ2-3; D: -; CDR3: CASSPTRTDTQYF; DNA: TGTGCCAGCAGTCCGACCAGGACAGATACGCAGTATTTT
size: -; V: TRBV27; J: TRBJ2-7; D: TRBD2; CDR3: CASSFSGGRLEQYF; DNA: TGTGCCAGCAGTTTCTCGGGAGGGCGACTCGAGCAGTACTTC
size: -; V: TRBV7-6; J: TRBJ1-4; D: TRBD1; CDR3: CASSSQPTGAGEKLFF; DNA: TGTGCCAGCAGCTCCCAGCCGACAGGGGCGGGCGAAAAACTGTTTTTT
size: many; V: TRBV27; J: TRBJ2-4; D: -; CDR3: CASSLYSGGSAKNIQYF; DNA: TGTGCCAGCAGTTTGTATTCGGGTGGTTCAGCCAAAAACATTCAGTACTTC
size: -; V: TRBV11-1; J: TRBJ2-3; D: TRBD2; CDR3: CASSLLAGKKTDTQYF; DNA: TGTGCCAGCAGCTTACTAGCGGGAAAGAAGACAGATACGCAGTATTTT
size: -; V: TRBV6-1; J: TRBJ2-4; D: TRBD2; CDR3: CASTPRLAGQGAKNIQYF; DNA: TGTGCCAGCACCCCCCGACTAGCGGGGCAGGGAGCCAAAAACATTCAGTACTTC
size: few; V: TRBV6-1; J: TRBJ2-2; D: TRBD1; CDR3: CASNRGGTGELFF; DNA: TGTGCCAGCAACAGGGGCGGTACCGGGGAGCTGTTTTTT
size: -; V: TRBV4-1; J: TRBJ2-5; D: TRBD1; CDR3: CASRGAGGRDQDTQYF; DNA: TGCGCCAGCAGGGGGGCAGGGGGCCGTGACCAAGATACGCAGTACTTC
size: few; V: TRBV27; J: TRBJ2-5; D: TRBD1; CDR3: CASSPSGQRRETQYF; DNA: TGTGCCAGCAGTCCCTCGGGACAGAGGAGAGAGACCCAGTACTTC
size: -; V: TRBV6-5; J: TRBJ1-3; D: -; CDR3: CASSYSWAAHPGNTIYF; DNA: TGTGCCAGCAGTTACTCTTGGGCAGCACACCCTGGAAACACCATATATTTT
size: -; V: TRBV7-6; J: TRBJ2-1; D: TRBD2; CDR3: CASRPGLAGDEQFF; DNA: TGTGCCAGCAGACCCGGACTAGCGGGGGATGAGCAGTTCTTC
size: -; V: TRBV12-3/TRBV12-4; J: TRBJ2-3; D: TRBD2; CDR3: CASSLGTSGTETQYF; DNA: TGTGCCAGCAGTTTAGGGACTAGCGGCACAGAGACCCAGTATTTT
size: many; V: TRBV6-1; J: TRBJ1-1; D: TRBD1; CDR3: CASSALTGWTEAFF; DNA: TGTGCCAGCAGTGCCCTGACAGGGTGGACTGAAGCTTTCTTT
size: many; V: TRBV6-2/TRBV6-3; J: TRBJ1-2; D: TRBD1; CDR3: CASRLDRASGYTF; DNA: TGTGCCAGCAGGTTGGACAGGGCCAGTGGCTACACCTTC
size: few; V: TRBV12-3/TRBV12-4; J: TRBJ1-6; D: TRBD1; CDR3: CASSPLTGPNSPLHF; DNA: TGTGCCAGCAGTCCGCTGACAGGGCCCAATTCACCCCTCCACTTT
size: -; V: TRBV6-1; J: TRBJ2-3; D: -; CDR3: CASKEGNADTQYF; DNA: TGTGCCAGCAAGGAGGGCAATGCAGATACGCAGTATTTT
size: -; V: TRBV6-1; J: TRBJ2-7; D: TRBD2; CDR3: CASSDTASGSVQYF; DNA: TGTGCCAGCAGTGACACGGCTAGCGGGAGTGTGCAGTACTTC
size: -; V: TRBV7-6; J: TRBJ2-5; D: -; CDR3: CASSLAHRSAQYF; DNA: TGTGCCAGCAGCTTAGCGCACAGGAGCGCCCAGTACTTC
size: -; V: TRBV14; J: TRBJ2-2; D: -; CDR3: CASSQTRAWTGELFF; DNA: TGTGCCAGCAGCCAGACAAGGGCTTGGACCGGGGAGCTGTTTTTT
size: -; V: TRBV27; J: TRBJ2-5; D: -; CDR3: CASGDPETQYF; DNA: TGTGCCAGCGGTGATCCAGAGACCCAGTACTTC
size: few; V: TRBV6-1; J: TRBJ1-2; D: -; CDR3: CASSLGGSSSGYTF; DNA: TGTGCCAGCAGTCTGGGTGGGAGTTCGTCGGGCTACACCTTC
size: -; V: TRBV25-1; J: TRBJ2-4; D: -; CDR3: CASSESGLWSTDIQYF; DNA: TGTGCCAGCAGTGAATCGGGGCTGTGGAGCACAGATATTCAGTACTTC
size: many; V: TRBV6-5; J: TRBJ2-1; D: TRBD2; CDR3: CASRQTSGPYNEQFF; DNA: TGTGCCAGCAGACAGACTAGCGGTCCCTACAATGAGCAGTTCTTC
size: -; V: TRBV27; J: TRBJ2-5; D: -; CDR3: CASRPRRRDQETQYF; DNA: TGTGCCAGCAGGCCCCGGCGCCGAGACCAAGAGACCCAGTACTTC
size: -; V: TRBV6-1; J: TRBJ2-3; D: -; CDR3: CASSERGAANTETQFF; DNA: TGTGCCAGCAGTGAACGCGGGGCTGCGAACACCGAGACGCAGTTTTTT
size: medium-sized; V: TRBV6-1; J: TRBJ1-6; D: TRBD1; CDR3: CASSDAGGRNSPLHF; DNA: TGTGCCAGCAGCGACGCAGGGGGAAGAAATTCACCCCTCCACTTT
size: -; V: TRBV27; J: TRBJ2-5; D: -; CDR3: CAGGDPETQYF; DNA: TGTGCCGGCGGTGACCCAGAGACCCAGTACTTC
size: many; V: TRBV9; J: TRBJ2-3; D: -; CDR3: CASSPRSGSLTDTQYF; DNA: TGTGCCAGCAGCCCGCGTTCCGGGTCTCTCACAGATACGCAGTATTTT
size: -; V: TRBV6-1; J: TRBJ2-7; D: -; CDR3: CASSEQPATEQYF; DNA: TGTGCCAGCAGTGAACAACCCGCGACCGAGCAGTACTTC
size: -; V: TRBV14; J: TRBJ2-3; D: -; CDR3: CASSLRGRGAETQYF; DNA: TGTGCCAGCAGCCTCCGGGGCCGGGGTGCAGAGACGCAGTACTTT
size: -; V: TRBV6-1; J: TRBJ2-3; D: -; CDR3: CASSEAGAPTDTQYF; DNA: TGTGCCAGCAGTGAGGCGGGGGCCCCCACAGATACGCAGTATTTT
size: -; V: TRBV7-2; J: TRBJ2-1; D: -; CDR3: CASSLGYNEQFF; DNA: TGTGCCAGCAGCTTAGGATACAATGAGCAGTTCTTC
size: -; V: TRBV27; J: TRBJ2-4; D: -; CDR3: CAGRPGTNTQYF; DNA: TGTGCGGGGAGGCCAGGCACAAATACGCAGTACTTC
size: once; V: TRBV27; J: TRBJ2-3; D: -; CDR3: CASIQGSRATNTQYF; DNA: TGTGCCAGCATTCAGGGGAGCAGGGCCACAAATACGCAGTACTTT
size: -; V: TRBV12-3/TRBV12-4; J: TRBJ2-1; D: -; CDR3: CASSFRNTYNEQFF; DNA: TGTGCCAGCAGTTTTCGGAACACCTACAATGAGCAGTTCTTC
size: few; V: TRBV10-3; J: TRBJ2-1; D: -; CDR3: CATTVGPGRYNEQFF; DNA: TGTGCCACTACCGTCGGGCCTGGAAGGTACAATGAGCAGTTCTTC
size: -; V: TRBV6-1; J: TRBJ2-1; D: -; CDR3: CASSPGTWGYNEQFF; DNA: TGTGCCAGCAGCCCCGGGACGTGGGGTTACAATGAGCAGTTCTTC
size: -; V: TRBV6-5; J: TRBJ1-2; D: -; CDR3: CASSYKAADKDTF; DNA: TGTGCCAGCAGTTACAAGGCAGCCGACAAGGACACCTTC
size: -; V: TRBV27; J: TRBJ2-5; D: -; CDR3: CASRGLVEKIQYF; DNA: TGTGCCAGCAGAGGGCTTGTCGAAAAGATCCAGTACTTC
size: -; V: TRBV27; J: TRBJ2-5; D: -; CDR3: CASRGREQEIQYF; DNA: TGTGCCAGCAGGGGCCGTGAACAAGAGATTCAGTACTTC
size: -; V: TRBV6-1; J: TRBJ1-1; D: -; CDR3: CASKGGFARGTEAFF; DNA: TGTGCCAGCAAAGGGGGTTTTGCTCGGGGCACTGAAGCTTTCTTT
size: many; V: TRBV4-1; J: TRBJ2-3; D: -; CDR3: CASSKLSTDTQYF; DNA: TGCGCCAGCAGCAAATTATCCACAGATACGCAGTATTTT
size: -; V: TRBV6-1; J: TRBJ2-4; D: TRBD2; CDR3: CASREAGRGAKNTQYF; DNA: TGTGCCAGCCGCGAAGCGGGGCGGGGGGCCAAAAACACTCAGTATTTC
size: large; V: TRBV10-1; J: TRBJ2-1; D: -; CDR3: CASSGGQIYNEQFF; DNA: TGCGCCAGCAGTGGTGGACAGATATACAATGAGCAGTTCTTC
size: few; V: TRBV27; J: TRBJ2-7; D: -; CDR3: CASSFGHEQYF; DNA: TGTGCCAGCAGTTTCGGGCACGAGCAGTACTTC
size: once; V: TRBV15; J: TRBJ1-2; D: -; CDR3: CATSRDRGGKGYTF; DNA: TGTGCCACCAGCAGAGATAGGGGGGGGAAGGGCTACACCTTC
size: -; V: TRBV10-3; J: TRBJ2-4; D: -; CDR3: CAIRTGRDQNTQYF; DNA: TGTGCCATCCGCACAGGCCGTGACCAAAACACTCAGTACTTC
size: -; V: TRBV6-1; J: TRBJ2-1; D: -; CDR3: CASSLRVNEQFF; DNA: TGTGCCAGCAGTCTCAGGGTTAATGAGCAGTTCTTC
size: many; V: TRBV6-5; J: TRBJ2-7; D: TRBD1; CDR3: CASSYPRGQGKDEQYF; DNA: TGTGCCAGCAGTTACCCCCGGGGACAGGGGAAGGACGAGCAGTACTTC